A single sample is the source of the 20 T cell receptor beta chains below, sequenced in a study of blood T cells in healthy people across ages. Primers used in a second PCR of about 6 to 11 cycles were a sample-barcoded 5' primer and a J-beta primer mix. In TCRdb, the 5' RACE reads were re-called with MiXCR into one record per CDR3 protein. The table includes roughly 1.9 million distinct CDR3 sequences, 30% to 40% detected once. Sequenced: blood. The receptors derive from a human donor in good health.

Comment on this clonotype: One end of the junction does not line up with germline, which may come from a read error. This rearrangement joins TRBV6-2 or TRBV6-3 to TRBJ2-1; maybe TRBD1 (5 bases). The CDR3 spans 15 residues. CDR1 and CDR2 from the germline V gene are MNHEY and SVGEGT. The CDR3: CAGSSHRNSYNEQFF. CDR3 nucleotide sequence: TGTGCCGGCAGTTCCCACAGGAACTCCTACAATGAGCAGTTCTTC.

The chain recombines TRBV6-6 with TRBJ1-2, with D hard to call. V lost 5 bases and J 8 bases, leaving 15 bases between the germline ends. CDR3 length equals 13 residues. Germline V gene lookup returns CDR1 MNHNY and CDR2 SVGAGI (reference sequence). The CDR3 here is CASSLPSSGGYTF. CDR3 DNA: TGTGCCAGCAGTCTTCCTTCGTCGGGCGGCTACACCTTC.

The chain joins TRBV11-2 to TRBJ1-2; 7 nucleotides match TRBD1. The CDR3 is 14 residues long. The trim removed 5 bases at V and 4 bases at J, leaving 7 bases unmatched. Germline V lookup: CDR1 SGHAT, CDR2 FQNNGV. The CDR3 DNA reads TGTGCCAGCAGCCGTACAGGGGCCCTCTATGGCTACACCTTC. Its protein product is CASSRTGALYGYTF.

The V call is TRBV20-1, the J call TRBJ2-4; no clear D gene. The end of the DNA aligns better with TRBJ2-7, so the J call may be wrong. The CDR3 loop spans 15 amino acids. Germline V gene data show CDR1 as DFQATT and CDR2 as SNEGSKA (reference sequence). CDR3 in amino acids: CSARDRIAGRYEQYF. The CDR3 DNA follows: TGCAGTGCTAGAGATCGAATAGCTGGTCGGTACGAGCAGTACTTC.

The genes are TRBV9 and TRBJ1-2; possibly TRBD1 for D (6 bases). The V end was cut by 0 bases, the J end by 13 bases, with 19 bases between. CDR3 length equals 14 residues. CDR1 is SGDLS, CDR2 YYNGEE, per germline. DNA of the CDR3: TGTGCCAGCAGCGTAGGTGGGGACAAGGCGAGCTGCACCTTC. Translating it yields CASSVGGDKASCTF.

The chain uses TRBV4-3 and TRBJ1-6, with D unclear. The V gene lost 4 bases and the J gene lost 10 bases, with 14 bases spanning the gap. The germline CDR1 and CDR2 sequences are LGHNA and YSLEER. The CDR3 is 14 amino acids. The CDR3 nucleotides read TGCGCCAGCAGCCCTCAACGACAAGACTCACCCCTCCACTTT. Amino acid sequence: CASSPQRQDSPLHF.

V and J are TRBV4-3 and TRBJ1-1, with TRBD1 as a possible D gene (5 bases). V was clipped by 4 bases and J by 4 bases, with 13 bases between them. CDR1 and CDR2 (germline): LGHNA, YSLEER. This CDR3 is 14 amino acids long. The CDR3 loop is CASSRDQGCTEAFF. The CDR3 DNA reads as TGCGCCAGCAGCCGCGATCAGGGTTGCACTGAAGCTTTCTTT.

V and J are TRBV9 and TRBJ1-2; D remains ambiguous. With 4 bases removed from V and 4 bases from J, the gap between germline ends came to 20 bases. Germline V gene sequence: CDR1 SGDLS, CDR2 YYNGEE. There are 16 residues in the CDR3. CDR3 sequence: CASSPLEGRILYGYTF. CDR3 DNA: TGTGCCAGCAGCCCTCTCGAAGGACGGATCCTCTATGGCTACACCTTC.

In this sample, this clonotype turned up a few times. The chain uses TRBV6-5 and TRBJ2-7; D unresolved. Germline loops: CDR1 MNHEY, CDR2 SVGAGI. The V end was cut by 6 bases, the J end by 0 bases, with 12 bases between. The CDR3 runs to 14 residues. The DNA for the CDR3 is TGTGCCAGCAGCCCAAACCTCCCCTCCTACGAGCAGTACTTC. This gives the protein CASSPNLPSYEQYF.

The CDR3 DNA follows: TGTGCCAGCGGGGTACACGCTAACTATGGCTACACCTTC. Encoded protein: CASGVHANYGYTF. The rearrangement joins TRBV27 to TRBJ1-2; D uncertain. There are 13 residues in the CDR3. The germline CDR1 and CDR2 sequences are MNHEY and SMNVEV (reference sequence). Trimming pared 8 bases from V and 0 bases from J, leaving 10 bases between.

This chain connects TRBV12-3 or TRBV12-4 to TRBJ2-3, with TRBD2 as a possible D gene (5 bases). This CDR3 has 14 amino acids. Trimming removed 5 bases from V and 4 bases from J, with 13 bases in between. The CDR3 here is CASSQSDGADTQYF. Written as DNA, the CDR3 is TGTGCCAGCAGTCAGTCGGACGGGGCAGATACGCAGTATTTT.

This CDR3 reads CASSYLGQGQNIQYF. As DNA, the CDR3 is TGTGCCAGCAGTTACCTCGGACAGGGCCAAAACATTCAGTACTTC. V gene TRBV6-2 or TRBV6-3 combines with J gene TRBJ2-4; 8 bases align to TRBD1. The CDR3 length is 15 residues. Germline values: CDR1 MNHEY, CDR2 SVGEGT. The ends lost 2 bases at V and 5 bases at J; junction bases unmatched: 5.

A few counts support this clonotype. The rearrangement joins TRBV6-2 or TRBV6-3 to TRBJ1-1; TRBD1 agrees at 7 bases. J lost 9 bases, V lost 7 bases, and 11 bases had no gene match. CDR1 is MNHEY, CDR2 SVGEGT, per germline. This CDR3 contains 13 residues. DNA of the CDR3: TGTGCCAGCAATCCCGGGGGACAGTACCAAGCTTTCTTT. Protein sequence: CASNPGGQYQAFF.

The V gene is TRBV12-5, the J gene TRBJ2-1; 8 nucleotides agree with TRBD1. Germline V gene data show CDR1 as LGHNT and CDR2 as FRNRAP. The CDR3 covers 12 residues. V dropped 5 bases and J dropped 12; count of bases not matched to a gene: 6. In DNA, the CDR3 is TGTGCTAGTGGTAAAATTACAGGGGGGCAGTTCTTC. It is translated as CASGKITGGQFF.

This clonotype showed up many times. The chain has TRBV7-9 and TRBJ2-1; D uncertain. This CDR3 has 12 amino acids. V lost 2 bases to trimming and J lost 8 bases, with 7 bases between them. Germline assignment: CDR1 SEHNR and CDR2 FQNEAQ (reference sequence). The CDR3 DNA reads TGTGCCAGCAGCTTAAGTTTCGATGAGCAGTTCTTC. It encodes CASSLSFDEQFF.

The chain links TRBV12-3 or TRBV12-4 to TRBJ1-2; D unclear. Trimming stripped 6 bases from V and 10 bases from J, with 18 bases between. CDR3 length: 13 amino acids. The CDR3 loop is CASSLAAGSFYTF. In nucleotides, the CDR3 is TGTGCCAGCAGCCTAGCTGCGGGCAGTTTCTACACCTTC.

This chain joins TRBV6-2 or TRBV6-3 and TRBJ2-5; TRBD2 matches 7 bases. Germline V CDR1 and CDR2: MNHEY, SVGEGT. The CDR3 runs to 19 residues. Unmatched junction bases numbered 16, after V lost 2 bases and J lost 1 base. The CDR3 DNA sequence: TGTGCCAGCAGTTACCCCGCTTCTTGGGCGGGGGACGCCCAAGAGACCCAGTACTTC. Protein product: CASSYPASWAGDAQETQYF.

This clonotype was found a few times. The gene calls are TRBV7-2 and TRBJ2-3; D may correspond to TRBD1 or TRBD2 (5 bases each). With 5 bases removed from V and 3 bases from J, the gap between germline ends came to 12 bases. The CDR3 length is 14 residues. Germline CDR1 is SGHTA and CDR2 is FQGNSA. This chain's CDR3 is CASSVRDQTDTQYF. As DNA, the CDR3 is TGTGCCAGCAGCGTCCGGGACCAGACAGATACGCAGTATTTT.

This clonotype was detected only a few times. CDR3 amino acids: CASNLRGTYEQYF. The CDR3 region has the DNA TGTGCCAGCAATCTCAGGGGTACCTACGAGCAGTACTTC. This rearrangement joins TRBV6-1 to TRBJ2-7; tentatively, D is TRBD1 (6 bases). CDR3 size: 13 residues. From germline, CDR1 is MNHNS and CDR2 SASEGT. Trimming took 7 bases from V and 2 from J, leaving 12 bases between them.

This clonotype has more than one count but fewer than ten. The chain couples TRBV4-3 to TRBJ1-1; TRBD1 matches 7 bases. Germline V gene lookup returns CDR1 LGHNA and CDR2 YSLEER. CDR3 length: 15 residues. V lost 5 bases, J lost 10 bases, and 16 bases stayed unmatched. In DNA, the CDR3 is TGCGCCAGCAGCTTGCGGACAGGAGCTGGAAGGGGAGCTTTCTTT. Protein product: CASSLRTGAGRGAFF.